A single sample gave rise to the 26 T cell receptor beta chains below, sequenced in a study of cytomegalovirus exposure and HLA in healthy donors. The PCR was carried out with 60 Vbeta primers and 13 Jbeta primers. Here immunoSEQ multiplex PCR was the method, and the copy in TCRdb shows in-frame clones only, minus some. Among about 140,000 clones listed, almost 85% were seen once. Sequencing used PBMCs. The receptors were sampled from a man aged 18 to 35 in good health and CMV-seropositive.

In nucleotides, the CDR3 is TGTGCCTGGGGTGGGGGCCAAGGGGTGGGAAACACCATATATTTT. Protein sequence: CAWGGGQGVGNTIYF. V gene TRBV30 combines with J gene TRBJ1-3; weak D call: TRBD1 (6 bases). This CDR3 is built from 15 residues. Trimming pared 5 bases from V and 4 bases from J, leaving 18 bases between. In germline, CDR1 is GTSNPN, CDR2 SVGIG (reference sequence).

The V gene is TRBV2, the J gene TRBJ1-5; D unresolved. The germline CDR1 and CDR2 sequences are SNHLY and FYNNEI. The V end lost 3 bases, the J end lost 5 bases, and 11 bases lay between the germline ends. The CDR3 covers 14 residues. The CDR3 sequence is CASSETRRDQPQHF. CDR3 in DNA: TGTGCCAGCAGTGAGACTCGTCGGGATCAGCCCCAGCATTTT.

The chain joins TRBV6-5 to TRBJ2-7; 9 positions match TRBD1. Germline values: CDR1 MNHEY, CDR2 SVGAGI. This CDR3 contains 14 residues. Trimming cost V 4 bases and J 5 bases; bases outside gene matches: 6. CDR3 sequence: CASSLGTGTHEQYF. Written as DNA, the CDR3 is TGTGCCAGCAGTTTGGGGACAGGGACTCACGAGCAGTACTTC.

CDR3 region: CASSEGWGQQETQYF. The DNA of the CDR3 is TGTGCCAGCAGTGAAGGTTGGGGACAGCAAGAGACCCAGTACTTC. The chain has TRBV6-1 and TRBJ2-5; 7 bases agree with TRBD1. Germline CDR1 MNHNS, CDR2 SASEGT. The CDR3 length is 15 residues. The V segment lost 1 base and the J segment 2 bases; nucleotides outside the gene matches: 4.

This chain links TRBV19 with TRBJ2-2; TRBD2 agrees at 8 bases. The germline V gene has CDR1 LNHDA and CDR2 SQIVND (reference sequence). After removal of 8 bases from V and 4 bases from J, the junction contained 6 bases not matched to a gene. The CDR3 loop spans 14 amino acids. The CDR3 spells CASREGGGTGELFF. The DNA of the CDR3 is TGTGCCAGTCGGGAGGGGGGAGGCACCGGGGAGCTGTTTTTT.

The chain joins TRBV9 to TRBJ1-1; no definite D call. The CDR3 is made up of 14 amino acids. V was pared by 0 bases and J by 8 bases, with 14 bases between. Germline CDR1 SGDLS, CDR2 YYNGEE. CDR3 in amino acids: CASSVGGSPGEAFF. The CDR3 nucleotides are TGTGCCAGCAGCGTAGGTGGGAGCCCGGGGGAAGCTTTCTTT. The full variable domain, its missing parts supplied by reference TRBV9 and TRBJ1-1, is DSGVTQTPKHLITATGQRVTLRCSPRSGDLSVYWYQQSLDQGLQFLIQYYNGEERAKGNILERFSAQQFPDLHSELNLSSLELGDSALYFCASSVGGSPGEAFFGQGTRLTVV.

Concerning this clone itself: The same CDR3 is also encoded by other DNA sequences in this sample. The chain carries TRBV29-1 and TRBJ1-1; TRBD1 might be the D (5 bases). Germline lookup yields CDR1 SQVTM and CDR2 ANQGSEA. The CDR3 sequence is 12 residues long. The V gene lost 7 bases and the J gene lost 2 bases, with 11 bases spanning the gap. The CDR3 loop reads CSGGGSNTEAFF. The CDR3 region has the DNA TGCAGCGGCGGGGGTTCAAACACTGAAGCTTTCTTT.

CDR3 sequence: CASSRYRGTINQPQHF. The CDR3 nucleotides read TGTGCCAGCAGCCGCTACAGGGGGACGATCAATCAGCCCCAGCATTTT. The J gene is TRBJ1-5, the V gene TRBV5-6; 8 positions match TRBD1. With V trimmed by 4 bases and J by 3 bases, 9 bases remained unmatched. CDR1 is SGHDT and CDR2 is YYEEEE in the germline V gene. The CDR3 has 16 residues.

The chain is built from TRBV6-5 and TRBJ1-3; D not resolved. The V gene's germline CDR1 is MNHEY and CDR2 SVGAGI. The CDR3 loop spans 13 amino acids. Trimming removed 0 bases at V and 4 bases at J, with 4 bases between. CDR3 DNA sequence: TGTGCCAGCAGTTACTCGGGCGGAAACACCATATATTTT. The encoded protein is CASSYSGGNTIYF.

The rearrangement links TRBV18 to TRBJ1-1; D might be TRBD1 (6 bases). The CDR3 spans 15 residues. In germline, CDR1 is KGHSH, CDR2 LQKENI. V dropped 3 bases and J dropped 0 bases, with 11 bases sitting between them. The CDR3 reads CASSPDSFMNTEAFF. Here the CDR3 DNA reads TGTGCCAGCTCACCGGACAGCTTCATGAACACTGAAGCTTTCTTT.

The rearrangement links TRBV5-1 to TRBJ2-7; D is perhaps TRBD2 (5 bases). V lost 0 bases to trimming and J lost 4 bases, with 8 bases between them. The CDR3 has 13 amino acids. Germline V gene sequence: CDR1 SGHRS, CDR2 YFSETQ. The CDR3: CASSLEVAYEQYF. CDR3 nucleotide sequence: TGCGCCAGCAGCTTGGAAGTAGCGTACGAGCAGTACTTC.

The chain joins TRBV19 to TRBJ2-1; TRBD2 matches 7 bases. This CDR3 is 13 amino acids long. Germline CDR1 reads LNHDA; CDR2 reads SQIVND (reference sequence). J lost 4 bases, V lost 3 bases, and 0 bases had no gene match. CDR3 region: CASSMGGYNEQFF. CDR3 in DNA: TGTGCCAGTAGTATGGGAGGGTACAATGAGCAGTTCTTC.

The chain recombines TRBV27 with TRBJ2-2; weak D call: TRBD1 (6 bases). There are 14 residues in the CDR3. Germline loops: CDR1 MNHEY, CDR2 SMNVEV (reference sequence). Trimming removed 6 bases from V and 5 bases from J, with 13 bases in between. The CDR3 region is CASSPATGTGELFF. The CDR3 DNA is TGTGCCAGCAGCCCCGCAACAGGGACCGGGGAGCTGTTTTTT.

The chain links TRBV29-1 to TRBJ2-1; 10 bases are a match to TRBD2. CDR1 and CDR2 from the germline V gene are SQVTM and ANQGSEA. The junction had 4 bases not matched to a gene; V was cut back by 4 bases and J by 4 bases. CDR3 length equals 14 residues. In DNA, the CDR3 is TGCAGCGTTGTCCGGACTAGCGGATACAATGAGCAGTTCTTC. Its translation: CSVVRTSGYNEQFF.

The chain is built from TRBV28 and TRBJ1-2; tentative D call: TRBD1 (6 bases). Germline assignment: CDR1 MDHEN and CDR2 SYDVKM. There are 13 residues in the CDR3. V shed 3 bases and J shed 5 bases, with 10 bases lying between them. CDR3 nucleotides: TGTGCCAGCAGTTTGACAGGTTTTTATGGCTACACCTTC. Protein sequence: CASSLTGFYGYTF.

The gene calls are TRBV7-9 and TRBJ2-1; the D is unclear. The CDR3 extends over 13 amino acids. Germline values: CDR1 SEHNR, CDR2 FQNEAQ (reference sequence). V lost 2 bases, J lost 8 bases, and 10 bases lay in between. The CDR3 nucleotides read TGTGCCAGCAGCTTACTAGTTCGCGATGAGCAGTTCTTC. Translation gives CASSLLVRDEQFF.

The chain uses TRBV4-1 and TRBJ1-3, with 8 nucleotides matching TRBD1. Looked up from germline, CDR1 is MGHRA and CDR2 is YSYEKL. The CDR3 is made up of 17 amino acids. J gave up 4 bases and V 1 base, and 9 bases lay outside the gene matches. The CDR3 sequence: CASSQGPAGGRGNTIYF. CDR3 in DNA: TGCGCCAGCAGCCAAGGGCCGGCAGGGGGCAGAGGAAACACCATATATTTT.

The chain couples TRBV7-9 to TRBJ2-2, with 12 positions matching TRBD2. CDR1 and CDR2 from the germline V gene are SEHNR and FQNEAQ (reference sequence). CDR3 length equals 15 residues. Unmatched junction bases numbered 2, after V lost 3 bases and J lost 6 bases. CDR3 DNA sequence: TGTGCCAGCAGCTTGGGACTAGCGGGCGCCGGGGAGCTGTTTTTT. Its translation: CASSLGLAGAGELFF.

The chain employs TRBV7-2 and TRBJ2-1; the D is unclear. The CDR3 is 17 amino acids. Germline loops: CDR1 SGHTA, CDR2 FQGNSA. The V end was cut by 1 base, the J end by 3 bases, with 16 bases between. CDR3 in DNA: TGTGCCAGCAGCTTAGTAGACCGAGGATCTTTCTACAATGAGCAGTTCTTC. Amino acids: CASSLVDRGSFYNEQFF.

The chain recombines TRBV4-1 with TRBJ2-7; a weak D match, TRBD2 (5 bases). The ends were cut back, 1 base at V and 0 bases at J, with 13 bases in the middle. The germline V gene has CDR1 MGHRA and CDR2 YSYEKL. The CDR3 spans 16 residues. In DNA, the CDR3 is TGCGCCAGCAGCCAAGCTCGGGATTCCAGCTCCTACGAGCAGTACTTC. Translation: CASSQARDSSSYEQYF.

The genes are TRBV5-4 and TRBJ2-2, with 7 bases that match TRBD2. Per germline, CDR1 SGHNT and CDR2 YYREEE (reference sequence). CDR3 size: 17 residues. After removal of 2 bases from V and 3 bases from J, the junction contained 10 bases not matched to a gene. CDR3 in amino acids: CASSFYVGGLDTGELFF. Here the CDR3 DNA reads TGTGCCAGCAGCTTTTATGTGGGAGGGCTGGACACCGGGGAGCTGTTTTTT.

This clone has a handful of counts. The rearrangement joins TRBV28 to TRBJ1-1, with D possibly TRBD1 on 5 matching bases. Trimming took off 6 bases at V and 0 bases at J, with 14 bases between the two ends. This CDR3 spans 15 amino acids. CDR1 is MDHEN, CDR2 SYDVKM, per germline. In nucleotides, the CDR3 is TGTGCCAGCAGCCTCTCGTGGGGGGTGAACACTGAAGCTTTCTTT. The encoded protein is CASSLSWGVNTEAFF.

This clone was detected only a few times. The rearrangement uses TRBV2 and TRBJ2-3, with 8 bases fitting TRBD2. This CDR3 is 19 amino acids long. V gave up 10 bases and J gave up 2 bases; unmatched junction bases: 23. Germline CDR1 SNHLY, CDR2 FYNNEI. The CDR3 DNA reads as TGTGCCATCCCTCGGGTGATGGCGGGAGGCTCGTTATTCACAGATACGCAGTATTTT. Translating gives CAIPRVMAGGSLFTDTQYF.

CDR3 region: CASSFPGRQPQHF. The DNA for the CDR3 is TGTGCCAGCAGTTTTCCAGGGCGGCAGCCCCAGCATTTT. This chain connects TRBV28 to TRBJ1-5, with TRBD1 as a possible D gene (5 bases). The CDR3 consists of 13 residues. Trimming removed 3 bases from V and 7 bases from J, with 10 bases in between. In germline, CDR1 is MDHEN, CDR2 SYDVKM.

This chain joins TRBV6-1 and TRBJ1-5; TRBD1 agrees at 7 bases. Germline loops: CDR1 MNHNS, CDR2 SASEGT. The CDR3 contains 17 residues. The ends lost 4 bases at V and 0 bases at J; junction bases unmatched: 9. For the CDR3, the DNA is TGTGCCAGCAGTGCCTGGACAGGTTCCTATAGCAATCAGCCCCAGCATTTT. Protein sequence: CASSAWTGSYSNQPQHF.

This chain links TRBV27 with TRBJ1-1; TRBD1 matches 7 bases. The V gene end was trimmed by 2 bases and the J gene end by 0 bases; junction bases not matched to a gene: 9. The CDR3 covers 17 residues. Germline V gene data show CDR1 as MNHEY and CDR2 as SMNVEV (reference sequence). Written as DNA, the CDR3 is TGTGCCAGCAGTTTAGACGGACAGGCTGCCATGAACACTGAAGCTTTCTTT. Its translation is CASSLDGQAAMNTEAFF.